What follows are 32 T cell receptor beta chains derived from one specimen sequenced in a study of lymphopenia after photon versus proton radiotherapy (dated by TCRdb to about 2019). The library was produced with the immunoSEQ multiplex PCR assay. As stored in TCRdb, this immuneACCESS dataset retains in-frame rearrangements with V and J assigned. A fraction of the clones does not appear; measured against another copy, unresolved V genes explain less than half of the discrepancy, and the remainder lacks a known reason. The sample includes roughly 45,000 clones, with 65% to 90% observed a single time. Around 2.2% of the sample rests with the top ten. The specimen was peripheral blood, collected from a patient treated with photon-based radiotherapy. Receptors were obtained from a man between 35 and 55 years old with gastric cancer.

The chain employs TRBV5-5 and TRBJ2-7, with 7 bases fitting TRBD1. V trimming: 4 bases; J trimming: 2 bases; junction bases outside the gene matches: 6. The CDR3 extends over 14 amino acids. CDR1 is SGHKS, CDR2 YYEKEE, per germline (reference sequence). The CDR3 is CASSPGQWAYEQYF. The DNA for the CDR3 is TGTGCCAGCAGCCCGGGACAGTGGGCCTACGAGCAGTACTTC.

V is TRBV6-5 and J is TRBJ2-5; D might be TRBD1 or TRBD2, each matching 5 bases. CDR1 and CDR2 from the germline V gene are MNHEY and SVGAGI. V lost 8 bases to trimming and J lost 4 bases, with 14 bases between them. The CDR3 runs 13 residues. CDR3 in amino acids: CASGQRGPETQYF. The CDR3 DNA sequence: TGTGCCAGCGGGCAAAGGGGACCAGAGACCCAGTACTTC.

The chain combines TRBV5-5 with TRBJ2-5, with D unclear. The CDR3 is 13 amino acids. Germline values: CDR1 SGHKS, CDR2 YYEKEE (reference sequence). With 4 bases removed from V and 5 bases from J, the gap between germline ends came to 12 bases. The CDR3 nucleotides are TGTGCCAGCAGCCTCGGGCCGGAGGAGACCCAGTACTTC. Protein: CASSLGPEETQYF.

This chain links TRBV18 with TRBJ2-1; 7 nucleotides agree with TRBD1. Germline V lookup: CDR1 KGHSH, CDR2 LQKENI. The J segment lost 9 bases and the V segment lost 6 bases, leaving 8 bases of the junction unmatched. The CDR3 loop spans 13 amino acids. CDR3 region: CASSSGTDGEQFF. Written as DNA, the CDR3 is TGTGCCAGCTCGTCAGGGACAGACGGTGAGCAGTTCTTC.

The rearrangement links TRBV7-9 to TRBJ1-2; 10 bases agree with TRBD1. Germline CDR1 SEHNR, CDR2 FQNEAQ (reference sequence). The length of the CDR3 is 14 residues. J gave up 7 bases and V 5 bases, and 7 bases lay outside the gene matches. The CDR3 DNA reads as TGTGCCAGCAGCCCAATCGGGACAGGGGTTGGCTACACCTTC. Its translation: CASSPIGTGVGYTF.

This clone has a single count. This chain joins TRBV4-3 and TRBJ1-1; the D gene is possibly TRBD1 (5 bases). Trimming removed 1 base from V and 3 bases from J, with 9 bases in between. Germline values: CDR1 LGHNA, CDR2 YSLEER. The length of the CDR3 is 14 residues. CDR3 loop: CASSQGRGDTEAFF. CDR3 nucleotide sequence: TGCGCCAGCAGCCAAGGAAGGGGAGACACTGAAGCTTTCTTT.

The chain recombines TRBV18 with TRBJ2-2, with 7 bases fitting TRBD1. This CDR3 is built from 16 residues. Losses at the gene ends were 0 bases for V and 6 bases for J; bases not matched to a gene: 7. CDR1 is KGHSH, CDR2 LQKENI, per germline. The CDR3 reads CASSPPRPGGPGELFF. The CDR3 DNA sequence: TGTGCCAGCTCACCACCCCGGCCAGGGGGTCCCGGGGAGCTGTTTTTT.

This sequence joins TRBV7-2 and TRBJ1-6; D may be TRBD1 (5 bases). Trimming left V 1 base short and J 11 bases short, with 18 bases between. CDR3 length: 16 amino acids. Germline CDR1 SGHTA, CDR2 FQGNSA. The CDR3 DNA reads as TGTGCCAGCAGCTTAGATTTACACAGGTCCCTACCACCCCTCCACTTT. It is translated as CASSLDLHRSLPPLHF.

The CDR3 region has the DNA TGTGCCAGCAGCCCCGGGACAGCTAATTCACCCCTCCACTTT. Amino acids: CASSPGTANSPLHF. This chain connects TRBV7-6 to TRBJ1-6, with 7 bases that match TRBD1. The CDR3 consists of 14 residues. V was clipped by 5 bases and J by 6 bases; unmatched bases: 4. The germline CDR1 and CDR2 sequences are SGHVS and FNYEAQ.

The gene calls are TRBV2 and TRBJ2-7; 7 nucleotides agree with TRBD1. Germline values: CDR1 SNHLY, CDR2 FYNNEI. The V segment lost 7 bases and the J segment 6 bases; nucleotides outside the gene matches: 15. The CDR3 consists of 15 residues. The CDR3 loop reads CASKSVRGPSSEQYF. Written as DNA, the CDR3 is TGTGCCAGCAAATCGGTGAGGGGGCCGTCTTCCGAGCAGTACTTC.

There are a few counts of this clone. V is TRBV6-5 and J is TRBJ1-2; weak D call: TRBD1 (6 bases). The germline CDR1 and CDR2 sequences are MNHEY and SVGAGI. V was trimmed by 7 bases and J by 8 bases, leaving 20 bases between them. The CDR3 is 14 amino acids. Here the CDR3 reads CASTNRAGQGGYTF. CDR3 sequence (DNA): TGTGCCAGCACCAACAGGGCGGGACAAGGAGGCTACACCTTC.

The V and J genes are TRBV6-4 and TRBJ2-6, with 7 positions matching TRBD2. There are 15 residues in the CDR3. V dropped 6 bases and J dropped 0; count of bases not matched to a gene: 2. The germline V gene has CDR1 MRHNA and CDR2 SNTAGT. CDR3: CASSPGGSGANVLTF. The CDR3, as DNA: TGTGCCAGCAGCCCGGGGGGCTCTGGGGCCAACGTCCTGACTTTC.

The chain couples TRBV5-8 to TRBJ1-1; 11 bases map to TRBD1. V dropped 4 bases and J dropped 4; count of bases not matched to a gene: 6. The CDR3 loop spans 15 amino acids. Germline V gives CDR1 SGHTS, CDR2 YDEGEE. The CDR3 protein is CASSPRDRGGTEAFF. In nucleotides, the CDR3 is TGTGCCAGCAGCCCCCGGGACAGGGGGGGCACTGAAGCTTTCTTT.

This chain connects TRBV5-4 to TRBJ2-2; a weak D match, TRBD1 (6 bases). The germline gives CDR1 SGHNT, CDR2 YYREEE (reference sequence). This CDR3 region has 15 residues. V lost 4 bases to trimming and J lost 3 bases, with 13 bases between them. Here the CDR3 reads CASSLQGRDTGELFF. In DNA, the CDR3 is TGTGCCAGCAGCCTTCAGGGGCGAGACACCGGGGAGCTGTTTTTT.

CDR3 region: CASSPWVNQPQHF. The CDR3 nucleotides read TGTGCCAGCAGCCCTTGGGTGAATCAGCCCCAGCATTTT. This rearrangement joins TRBV4-2 to TRBJ1-5; D is unclear. The CDR3 spans 13 residues. The V gene's germline CDR1 is LGHNA and CDR2 YNFKEQ. V lost 4 bases and J 4 bases, leaving 8 bases between the germline ends.

The CDR3 region is CASSELAGGTEAFF. The CDR3 region has the DNA TGTGCCAGCAGCGAGCTGGCAGGGGGGACTGAAGCTTTCTTT. The genes are TRBV7-2 and TRBJ1-1, with 7 bases aligning to TRBD1. The CDR3 is 14 residues long. Germline V CDR1 and CDR2: SGHTA, FQGNSA. The V and J ends lost 5 bases and 5 bases, in that order; junction bases with no gene match: 8. Complete variable domain (other parts from reference TRBV7-2 and TRBJ1-1): GAGVSQSPSNKVTEKGKDVELRCDPISGHTALYWYRQSLGQGLEFLIYFQGNSAPDKSGLPSDRFSAERTGGSVSTLTIQRTQQEDSAVYLCASSELAGGTEAFFGQGTRLTVV.

The count of this clone is one. The chain has TRBV18 and TRBJ1-2; TRBD1 matches at 12 bases. Germline V gene data show CDR1 as KGHSH and CDR2 as LQKENI. The CDR3 sequence is 16 residues long. V was pared by 3 bases and J by 6 bases, with 8 bases of the junction left unmatched. The CDR3 protein is CASSPSPGQGADGYTF. The CDR3 DNA reads as TGTGCCAGCTCACCGTCCCCGGGACAGGGGGCCGATGGCTACACCTTC.

The genes are TRBV5-1 and TRBJ1-6; no clear D gene. The CDR3 spans 14 residues. Germline CDR1 reads SGHRS; CDR2 reads YFSETQ. Trimming took off 4 bases at V and 6 bases at J, with 11 bases between the two ends. The CDR3 bases are TGCGCCAGCAGCGAGGGCCGAAGTAATTCACCCCTCCACTTT. It codes for CASSEGRSNSPLHF.

V is TRBV4-2 and J is TRBJ2-7, with 8 bases lining up with TRBD1. Losses at the gene ends were 0 bases for V and 4 bases for J; bases not matched to a gene: 5. The CDR3 is 15 residues long. The germline CDR1 and CDR2 sequences are LGHNA and YNFKEQ. This chain's CDR3 is CASSQEDRATYEQYF. CDR3 nucleotides: TGTGCCAGCAGCCAAGAGGACAGGGCTACGTACGAGCAGTACTTC.

V and J are TRBV5-1 and TRBJ2-1; 9 nucleotides line up with TRBD1. Per germline, CDR1 SGHRS and CDR2 YFSETQ. V lost 4 bases and J lost 10; bases outside the gene matches: 15. This CDR3 is 16 amino acids long. The CDR3 coding sequence is TGCGCCAGCAGCCCCTCGGGGGGACAGGGTCTAGGGGAGCAGTTCTTC. As protein: CASSPSGGQGLGEQFF.

In its sample, this clone was seen once. CDR3 loop: CASSLYSGGASDTQYF. Written as DNA, the CDR3 is TGTGCCAGCAGTTTATATAGCGGGGGGGCGTCAGATACGCAGTATTTT. The chain is built from TRBV6-4 and TRBJ2-3; 11 bases align to TRBD2. The CDR3 has 16 residues. Per the germline V gene, CDR1 is MRHNA and CDR2 is SNTAGT. Unmatched junction bases numbered 8, after V lost 5 bases and J lost 4 bases.

The genes are TRBV7-3 and TRBJ2-3, with D possibly called TRBD1 or TRBD2 (5 bases each). The germline gives CDR1 SGHTA, CDR2 FQGTGA. The V and J ends lost 5 bases and 6 bases respectively, with 18 bases between them. The CDR3 has 15 residues. CDR3 in DNA: TGTGCCAGCAGCGAGACCGGGACCCTCGGCGATACGCAGTATTTT. As protein: CASSETGTLGDTQYF.

V and J are TRBV19 and TRBJ2-2; unclear D gene. V was cut by 5 bases and J by 3 bases, with 4 bases left in between. Germline V gene sequence: CDR1 LNHDA, CDR2 SQIVND (reference sequence). The CDR3 extends over 12 amino acids. CDR3 DNA: TGTGCCAGTAGTCCTTACACCGGGGAGCTGTTTTTT. As protein: CASSPYTGELFF.

This chain links TRBV27 with TRBJ1-5, with 10 nucleotides matching TRBD1. The germline V gene encodes CDR1 MNHEY and CDR2 SMNVEV (reference sequence). V trimming: 5 bases; J trimming: 8 bases; junction bases outside the gene matches: 6. The CDR3 is 14 amino acids. DNA for the CDR3: TGTGCCAGCAGTACCCGACAGGGGGCGAAGCCCCAGCATTTT. It codes for CASSTRQGAKPQHF.

The chain joins TRBV19 to TRBJ1-3; D call uncertain. V was trimmed by 7 bases and J by 0 bases, leaving 10 bases between them. The CDR3 contains 14 residues. Germline CDR1 is LNHDA and CDR2 is SQIVND (reference sequence). The CDR3 sequence is CASNTRDSGNTIYF. The CDR3 bases are TGTGCCAGTAATACCCGGGACTCTGGAAACACCATATATTTT.

V gene TRBV30 combines with J gene TRBJ1-1; unclear D gene. CDR3 length equals 11 residues. Deletions cut 7 bases from V and 0 bases from J, with 6 bases between. CDR1 is GTSNPN, CDR2 SVGIG, per germline (reference sequence). CDR3 nucleotide sequence: TGTGCCTCCCGGGTGAACACTGAAGCTTTCTTT. The encoded protein is CASRVNTEAFF.

J is TRBJ1-1 and V is TRBV27; the match to TRBD1 covers 7 bases. The germline CDR1 and CDR2 sequences are MNHEY and SMNVEV (reference sequence). Trimming removed 5 bases from V and 5 bases from J; junction bases left unmatched: 5. The length of the CDR3 is 13 residues. DNA for the CDR3: TGTGCCAGCAGTGAACAGGGGAGGACTGAAGCTTTCTTT. Translating gives CASSEQGRTEAFF.

The V gene is TRBV18, the J gene TRBJ1-1; TRBD1 matches 9 bases. The CDR3 is 16 amino acids. Germline CDR1 is KGHSH and CDR2 is LQKENI. The junction had 2 bases not matched to a gene; V was cut back by 0 bases and J by 0 bases. CDR3 amino acids: CASSPPGQGVNTEAFF. CDR3 coding DNA: TGTGCCAGCTCACCACCGGGACAGGGAGTGAACACTGAAGCTTTCTTT.

This chain uses TRBV5-6 with TRBJ2-5; the match to TRBD2 covers 7 bases. Germline V gives CDR1 SGHDT, CDR2 YYEEEE. This CDR3 has 13 amino acids. Unmatched junction bases numbered 2, after V lost 1 base and J lost 5 bases. DNA of the CDR3: TGTGCCAGCAGCTTGTATAGCGGGGAGACCCAGTACTTC. It specifies CASSLYSGETQYF.

V is TRBV7-2 and J is TRBJ1-3; D remains ambiguous. The germline V gene has CDR1 SGHTA and CDR2 FQGNSA. Trimming pared 1 base from V and 4 bases from J, leaving 17 bases between. The CDR3 sequence is 17 residues long. The CDR3 sequence is CASSLGVRATAGNTIYF. The CDR3 DNA reads as TGTGCCAGCAGCTTAGGTGTTCGGGCCACAGCAGGAAACACCATATATTTT. Supplemented by reference TRBV7-2 and TRBJ1-3, the full variable domain reads GAGVSQSPSNKVTEKGKDVELRCDPISGHTALYWYRQSLGQGLEFLIYFQGNSAPDKSGLPSDRFSAERTGGSVSTLTIQRTQQEDSAVYLCASSLGVRATAGNTIYFGEGSWLTVV.

Worth noting for this clone: The same CDR3 can be traced to other DNA sequences in this sample. The chain is built from TRBV11-2 and TRBJ1-6; D is possibly TRBD1 (5 bases). CDR3 length: 15 amino acids. In germline, CDR1 is SGHAT, CDR2 FQNNGV. Between the trimmed V and J ends, which lost 5 bases and 6 bases, there was a span of 14 bases. Written as DNA, the CDR3 is TGTGCCAGCAGCCACCGGGATAGGGGTAATTCACCCCTCCACTTT. It yields the protein CASSHRDRGNSPLHF.

This chain uses TRBV7-9 with TRBJ2-5, with 13 bases that match TRBD2. The J segment lost 5 bases and the V segment lost 7 bases, leaving 10 bases of the junction unmatched. Germline-derived CDR1 and CDR2 are SEHNR and FQNEAQ (reference sequence). This CDR3 has 16 residues. The CDR3 reads CASTRGTSGAKETQYF. For the CDR3, the DNA is TGTGCCAGCACCCGGGGGACTAGCGGGGCTAAGGAGACCCAGTACTTC.